The 21 T cell receptor beta chains below come from one sample, sequenced in a study of blood T cell repertoires in COVID-19. Sequencing was performed with immunoSEQ multiplex PCR; in TCRdb, only in-frame clones are kept and a portion is missing. The table records roughly 34,000 clones, less than 90% of them present only once. The sequencing input was peripheral blood. Every receptor here comes from a woman aged 80 or over with active or convalescent COVID-19.

The genes are TRBV19 and TRBJ1-2; tentative D call: TRBD1 (6 bases). V was pared by 3 bases and J by 2 bases, with 10 bases between. CDR3 size: 14 residues. Per the germline V gene, CDR1 is LNHDA and CDR2 is SQIVND (reference sequence). CDR3 sequence reads: CASSILRGNYGYTF. The CDR3 coding sequence is TGTGCCAGTAGTATTCTCAGGGGAAACTATGGCTACACCTTC. The complete variable domain, with remaining parts taken from reference TRBV19 and TRBJ1-2, reads DGGITQSPKYLFRKEGQNVTLSCEQNLNHDAMYWYRQDPGQGLRLIYYSQIVNDFQKGDIAEGYSVSREKKESFPLTVTSAQKNPTAFYLCASSILRGNYGYTFGSGTRLTVV.

J is TRBJ1-2 and V is TRBV5-1; D not resolved. The V end was cut by 4 bases, the J end by 0 bases, with 16 bases between. Germline lookup yields CDR1 SGHRS and CDR2 YFSETQ. The CDR3 spans 16 residues. CDR3 sequence: CASSPEGISANYGYTF. The CDR3 DNA follows: TGCGCCAGCAGCCCGGAGGGCATCTCAGCTAACTATGGCTACACCTTC.

This clone appeared a single time. This rearrangement joins TRBV5-1 to TRBJ1-1; TRBD1 might be the D (5 bases). This CDR3 is built from 14 residues. Germline values: CDR1 SGHRS, CDR2 YFSETQ. Trimming removed 3 bases at V and 4 bases at J, with 13 bases between. The CDR3 nucleotides read TGCGCCAGCAGCTCGGTTTGGGGGGGCACTGAAGCTTTCTTT. As protein: CASSSVWGGTEAFF.

The V and J genes are TRBV4-1 and TRBJ2-3; 8 positions agree with TRBD2. Unmatched junction bases numbered 20, after V lost 0 bases and J lost 0 bases. From germline, CDR1 is MGHRA and CDR2 YSYEKL. The CDR3 consists of 22 residues. The CDR3 loop reads CASSQEGWDFNLAGPSTDTQYF. DNA of the CDR3: TGCGCCAGCAGCCAAGAGGGGTGGGACTTTAACCTAGCGGGTCCTAGCACAGATACGCAGTATTTT.

This clone was counted between two and nine times. Here the CDR3 DNA reads TGTGCCACCAGTGAAAGGCCCGGAGGTGAAGCTTTCTTT. Translating gives CATSERPGGEAFF. This chain connects TRBV24-1 to TRBJ1-1; D ambiguous. CDR3 size: 13 residues. Per germline, CDR1 KGHDR and CDR2 SFDVKD. Trimming removed 4 bases from V and 7 bases from J, with 12 bases in between.

In DNA, the CDR3 is TGTGCCAGCAGCTTAGGGACTCCTTCCTACAATGAGCAGTTCTTC. It specifies CASSLGTPSYNEQFF. This chain joins TRBV7-2 and TRBJ2-1; the D gene is possibly TRBD2 (5 bases). This CDR3 is 15 amino acids long. Deletions cut 1 base from V and 1 base from J, with 8 bases between. In germline, CDR1 is SGHTA, CDR2 FQGNSA.

CDR3 sequence reads: CASSTRLASSYNEQFF. CDR3 DNA: TGTGCCAGCAGCACCCGACTAGCGAGTTCCTACAATGAGCAGTTCTTC. The J gene is TRBJ2-1, the V gene TRBV11-2; 8 nucleotides match TRBD2. Germline CDR1 reads SGHAT; CDR2 reads FQNNGV. This CDR3 contains 16 residues. Trimming removed 5 bases from V and 1 base from J; junction bases left unmatched: 7.

J is TRBJ1-5 and V is TRBV19; 10 nucleotides align to TRBD1. From germline, CDR1 is LNHDA and CDR2 SQIVND (reference sequence). The CDR3 loop spans 17 amino acids. Losses at the gene ends were 4 bases for V and 0 bases for J; bases not matched to a gene: 6. CDR3 residues: CASSSRDRGHSNQPQHF. In nucleotides, the CDR3 is TGTGCCAGTAGTAGCCGGGACAGGGGCCATAGCAATCAGCCCCAGCATTTT. Using reference TRBV19 and TRBJ1-5 for the parts outside the CDR3, the full variable domain is DGGITQSPKYLFRKEGQNVTLSCEQNLNHDAMYWYRQDPGQGLRLIYYSQIVNDFQKGDIAEGYSVSREKKESFPLTVTSAQKNPTAFYLCASSSRDRGHSNQPQHFGDGTRLSIL.

V gene TRBV5-4 combines with J gene TRBJ2-7; the D gene is possibly TRBD2 (5 bases). This CDR3 is built from 15 residues. The V end lost 1 base, the J end lost 0 bases, and 11 bases lay between the germline ends. Germline V CDR1 and CDR2: SGHNT, YYREEE (reference sequence). The CDR3 DNA reads as TGTGCCAGCAGCTTGCGGGGTATGAGCTCCTACGAGCAGTACTTC. Its translation: CASSLRGMSSYEQYF.

The J gene is TRBJ2-7, the V gene TRBV7-2; possible D gene TRBD1, 6 bases. The germline V gene has CDR1 SGHTA and CDR2 FQGNSA. The CDR3 loop spans 15 amino acids. Trimming cost V 1 base and J 7 bases, with 17 bases left between them. CDR3 DNA sequence: TGTGCCAGCAGCTTAGTGGTGGGTGGAAGGGGGGAGCAGTACTTC. Translating gives CASSLVVGGRGEQYF.

The chain couples TRBV27 to TRBJ1-4; 9 bases agree with TRBD1. CDR1 MNHEY and CDR2 SMNVEV come from the germline V gene (reference sequence). The ends lost 6 bases at V and 8 bases at J; junction bases unmatched: 10. The CDR3 consists of 15 residues. DNA for the CDR3: TGTGCCAGCAGGAAACAGGGGGCAATAGGAGAAAAACTGTTTTTT. The encoded protein is CASRKQGAIGEKLFF.

The J gene is TRBJ2-7, the V gene TRBV6-1; D not certain. V lost 3 bases to trimming and J lost 5 bases, with 14 bases between them. The germline gives CDR1 MNHNS, CDR2 SASEGT. CDR3 size: 14 residues. The CDR3 DNA is TGTGCCAGCAGTGAGCGGCGGTTAGGCCACGAGCAGTACTTC. It codes for CASSERRLGHEQYF.

This chain connects TRBV4-1 to TRBJ1-3; no clear D. Germline V lookup: CDR1 MGHRA, CDR2 YSYEKL. This CDR3 has 15 amino acids. Between the trimmed V and J ends, which lost 2 bases and 0 bases, there was a span of 8 bases. CDR3 DNA sequence: TGCGCCAGCAGCCAACAGGTCAGCTCTGGAAACACCATATATTTT. It specifies CASSQQVSSGNTIYF.

This chain connects TRBV6-5 to TRBJ2-7; TRBD2 aligns across 11 bases. This CDR3 region has 14 residues. V was pared by 5 bases and J by 2 bases, with 2 bases of the junction left unmatched. Germline V lookup: CDR1 MNHEY, CDR2 SVGAGI. The CDR3 is CASSKTSGAYEQYF. The DNA for the CDR3 is TGTGCCAGCAGTAAGACTAGCGGGGCCTACGAGCAGTACTTC.

This clone showed up just once. V usage is TRBV29-1 and J usage is TRBJ1-1, with D hard to call. The CDR3 has 13 residues. Deletions cut 3 bases from V and 0 bases from J, with 8 bases between. Germline CDR1 and CDR2: SQVTM and ANQGSEA. CDR3 residues: CSVDSGVNTEAFF. CDR3 DNA: TGCAGCGTTGACTCCGGGGTGAACACTGAAGCTTTCTTT.

This sequence joins TRBV7-9 and TRBJ2-1; maybe TRBD2 (6 bases). The V and J ends lost 5 bases and 7 bases respectively, with 24 bases between them. The germline V gene encodes CDR1 SEHNR and CDR2 FQNEAQ (reference sequence). This CDR3 has 17 residues. CDR3 loop: CASSPKGKHSGFNEQFF. The CDR3 DNA reads TGTGCCAGCAGCCCTAAAGGCAAGCACAGCGGGTTTAATGAGCAGTTCTTC.

This rearrangement joins TRBV2 to TRBJ2-7; 8 nucleotides match TRBD1. Germline V lookup: CDR1 SNHLY, CDR2 FYNNEI. CDR3 size: 14 residues. Germline trimming cut 4 bases from V and 3 bases from J; bases unmatched to any gene: 5. DNA for the CDR3: TGTGCCAGCAGTGTGAGACAGGGGAACTACGAGCAGTACTTC. Translated, it gives CASSVRQGNYEQYF.

This chain uses TRBV7-2 with TRBJ2-1, with TRBD2 matching 12 bases. CDR1 is SGHTA and CDR2 is FQGNSA in the germline V gene. The V and J ends lost 1 base and 9 bases, in that order; junction bases with no gene match: 10. CDR3 size: 17 residues. The CDR3, as DNA: TGTGCCAGCAGCTTAGACGGCCTAGCGGGGGGGCTGGTTGAGCAGTTCTTC. Its translation is CASSLDGLAGGLVEQFF. Together with reference TRBV7-2 and TRBJ2-1, the CDR3 gives the full variable domain: GAGVSQSPSNKVTEKGKDVELRCDPISGHTALYWYRQSLGQGLEFLIYFQGNSAPDKSGLPSDRFSAERTGGSVSTLTIQRTQQEDSAVYLCASSLDGLAGGLVEQFFGPGTRLTVL.

This chain joins TRBV24-1 and TRBJ2-3; TRBD1 aligns across 9 bases. From germline, CDR1 is KGHDR and CDR2 SFDVKD. The CDR3 extends over 13 amino acids. The junction had 1 base not matched to a gene; V was cut back by 7 bases and J by 3 bases. CDR3 sequence (DNA): TGTGCCACCAGAGGGACAGGGACAGATACGCAGTATTTT. Amino acids: CATRGTGTDTQYF.

The gene calls are TRBV5-1 and TRBJ2-3; D not resolved. Germline V gene data show CDR1 as SGHRS and CDR2 as YFSETQ. The CDR3 has 13 amino acids. V lost 5 bases to trimming and J lost 2 bases, with 9 bases between them. This chain's CDR3 is CASRPTVTDTQYF. The CDR3 bases are TGCGCCAGCAGGCCTACAGTCACAGATACGCAGTATTTT.

CDR3 DNA: TGTGCCAGCAGCCTACCGGCGGGACCAGGTCAGCCCCAGCATTTT. This codes for CASSLPAGPGQPQHF. V is TRBV7-2 and J is TRBJ1-5, with a tentative D call TRBD1 (5 bases). Germline V gene lookup returns CDR1 SGHTA and CDR2 FQGNSA. The CDR3 loop spans 15 amino acids. V gave up 5 bases and J gave up 6 bases, with 17 bases separating them.